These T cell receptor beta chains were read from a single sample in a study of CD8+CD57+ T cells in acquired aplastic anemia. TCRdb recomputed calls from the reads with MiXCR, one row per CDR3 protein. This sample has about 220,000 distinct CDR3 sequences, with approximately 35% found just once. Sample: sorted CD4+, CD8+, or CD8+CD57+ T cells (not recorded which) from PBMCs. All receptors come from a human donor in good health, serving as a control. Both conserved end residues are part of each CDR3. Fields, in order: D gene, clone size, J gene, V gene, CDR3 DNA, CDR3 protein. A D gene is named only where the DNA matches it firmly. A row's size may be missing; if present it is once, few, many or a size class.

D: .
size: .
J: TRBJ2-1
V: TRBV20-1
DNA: TGCAGTGCTAGATCCCTATACAATGAGCAGTTCTTC
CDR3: CSARSLYNEQFF

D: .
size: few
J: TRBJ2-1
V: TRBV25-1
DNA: TGTGCCAGCAGGTTTGGTGGGCAGTACAATGAGCAGTTCTTC
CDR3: CASRFGGQYNEQFF

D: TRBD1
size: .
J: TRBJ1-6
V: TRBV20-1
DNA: TGCAGTGCTAGAGAAGTAGGGACAGCTATTTCACCCCTCCACTTT
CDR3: CSAREVGTAISPLHF

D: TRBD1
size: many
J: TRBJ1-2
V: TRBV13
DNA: TGTGCCAGCAGCTTACGGGGACAGGGCTGGGTCGTGGACTATGGCTACACCTTC
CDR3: CASSLRGQGWVVDYGYTF

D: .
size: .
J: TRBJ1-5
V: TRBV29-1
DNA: TGCAGCGTTCGGGTTGATAGCAATCAGCCCCAGCATTTT
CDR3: CSVRVDSNQPQHF

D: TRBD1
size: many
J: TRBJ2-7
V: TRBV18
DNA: TGTGCCAGCTCACCGGGACAGGAGTACGAGCAGTACTTC
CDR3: CASSPGQEYEQYF

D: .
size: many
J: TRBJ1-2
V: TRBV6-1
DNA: TGTGCCAGCAGTGAATACAGGGCGGAAGGCTACACCTTC
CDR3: CASSEYRAEGYTF

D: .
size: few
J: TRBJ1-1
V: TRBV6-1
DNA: TGTGCCAGCAGTACCGAATTCGGGACTGAAGCTTTCTTT
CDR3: CASSTEFGTEAFF

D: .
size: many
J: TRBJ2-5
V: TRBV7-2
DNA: TGTGCCAGCACCCCATCTTGGGGAGAGACCCAGTACTTC
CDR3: CASTPSWGETQYF

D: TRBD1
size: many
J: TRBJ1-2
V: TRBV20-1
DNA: TGCAGTGCTAGAGGACAGGGGGCGCGTGGTGGCTACACCTTC
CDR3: CSARGQGARGGYTF